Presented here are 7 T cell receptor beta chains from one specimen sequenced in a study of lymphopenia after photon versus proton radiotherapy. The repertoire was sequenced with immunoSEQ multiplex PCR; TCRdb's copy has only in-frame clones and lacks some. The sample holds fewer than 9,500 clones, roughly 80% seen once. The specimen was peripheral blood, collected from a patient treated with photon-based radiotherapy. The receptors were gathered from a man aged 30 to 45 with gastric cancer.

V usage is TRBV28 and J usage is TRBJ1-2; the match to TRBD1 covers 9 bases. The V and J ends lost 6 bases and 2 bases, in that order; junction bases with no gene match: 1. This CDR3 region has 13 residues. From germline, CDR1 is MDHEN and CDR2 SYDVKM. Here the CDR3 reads CASRGTGNYGYTF. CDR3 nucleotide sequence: TGTGCCAGCAGGGGGACAGGGAACTATGGCTACACCTTC.

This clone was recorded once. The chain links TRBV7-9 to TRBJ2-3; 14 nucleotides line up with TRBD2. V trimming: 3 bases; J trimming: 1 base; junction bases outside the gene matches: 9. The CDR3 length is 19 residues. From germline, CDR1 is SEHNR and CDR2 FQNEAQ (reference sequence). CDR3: CASSFLGTSGSRGTDTQYF. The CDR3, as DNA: TGTGCCAGCAGCTTCCTCGGGACTAGCGGGAGCCGGGGCACAGATACGCAGTATTTT. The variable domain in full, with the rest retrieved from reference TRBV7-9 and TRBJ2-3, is DTGVSQNPRHKITKRGQNVTFRCDPISEHNRLYWYRQTLGQGPEFLTYFQNEAQLEKSRLLSDRFSAERPKGSFSTLEIQRTEQGDSAMYLCASSFLGTSGSRGTDTQYFGPGTRLTVL.

CDR3 DNA sequence: TGCGCCAGCAGCCAAGTCAGGGGGCTTGATGAAAAACTGTTTTTT. Protein sequence: CASSQVRGLDEKLFF. The V gene is TRBV4-1, the J gene TRBJ1-4; 8 bases align to TRBD1. Germline CDR1 and CDR2: MGHRA and YSYEKL. The CDR3 totals 15 residues. Trimming took 1 base from V and 6 from J; bases not matched to a gene: 4.

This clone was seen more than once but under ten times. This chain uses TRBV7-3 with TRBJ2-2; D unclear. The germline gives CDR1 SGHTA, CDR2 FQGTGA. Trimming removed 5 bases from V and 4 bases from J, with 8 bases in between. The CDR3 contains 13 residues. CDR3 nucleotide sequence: TGTGCCAGCAGCCGATTAGTCACCGGGGAGCTGTTTTTT. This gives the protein CASSRLVTGELFF.

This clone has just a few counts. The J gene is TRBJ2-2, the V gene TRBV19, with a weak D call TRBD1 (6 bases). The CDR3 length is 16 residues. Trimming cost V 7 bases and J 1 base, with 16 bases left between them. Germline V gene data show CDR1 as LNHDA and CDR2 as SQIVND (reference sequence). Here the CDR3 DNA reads TGTGCCAGTAACCCTTACTACAGGGAGAACACCGGGGAGCTGTTTTTT. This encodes CASNPYYRENTGELFF.

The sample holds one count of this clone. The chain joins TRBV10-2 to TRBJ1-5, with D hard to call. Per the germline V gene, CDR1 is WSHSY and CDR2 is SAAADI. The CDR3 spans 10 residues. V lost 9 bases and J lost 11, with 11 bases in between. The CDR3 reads CARGRSAQHF. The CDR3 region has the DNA TGCGCCAGGGGGAGATCAGCCCAGCATTTT.

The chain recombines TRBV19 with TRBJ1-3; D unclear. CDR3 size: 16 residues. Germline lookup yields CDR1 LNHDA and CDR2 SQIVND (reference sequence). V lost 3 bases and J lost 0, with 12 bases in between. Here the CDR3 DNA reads TGTGCCAGTAGTATTATGCAGGCTTACTCTGGAAACACCATATATTTT. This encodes CASSIMQAYSGNTIYF.